The following is a T cell receptor beta chain sequence with its context. A much larger clone differs by one base, so this may be a read error. TCR beta CDR3 region amplification was performed from RNA transcripts. HTBI primers were the set used in a first-round RT-PCR of the TCR CDR3. MiXCR was run by TCRdb on the multiplex PCR reads, yielding one entry per CDR3 protein. The data contain approximately 560,000 distinct CDR3 sequences, more than 15% of them seen just once; the ten biggest clones take up approximately 7%. The data derive from a study of T cells in Graves' hyperthyroidism and ophthalmopathy. The CDR3 runs 13 residues. The V and J ends lost 3 bases and 5 bases respectively, with 11 bases between them. Per the germline V gene, CDR1 is MDHEN and CDR2 is SYDVKM.

The sample consisted of blood. This receptor was identified in a woman aged 25 to 39 with Graves' hyperthyroidism. The V and J genes are TRBV28 and TRBJ2-7, with D hard to call. The CDR3 sequence is CASSFPADHEQYF. CDR3 coding DNA: TGTGCCAGCAGTTTCCCCGCCGACCACGAGCAGTACTTC.